Shown below are 20 T cell receptor beta chains from a single sample sequenced in a study of response to subunit inactivated influenza vaccine. TCRdb re-analysed the RT-PCR reads in MiXCR, keeping a single row per CDR3 protein. The table records around 790,000 distinct CDR3 sequences, approximately 21% of them present only once. The sequencing here drew on PBMCs from blood, taken around 5 days after vaccination. The receptors here all came from a man aged 45 to 65 who received an inactivated influenza vaccine.

At least ten counts were recorded for this clonotype. The chain combines TRBV7-2 with TRBJ2-1, with D tentatively TRBD2 (5 bases). The CDR3 runs 14 residues. With 7 bases removed from V and 5 bases from J, the gap between germline ends came to 15 bases. CDR1 is SGHTA and CDR2 is FQGNSA in the germline V gene. The CDR3 reads CASKLTNGNNEQFF. CDR3 in DNA: TGTGCCAGCAAGCTAACGAACGGGAACAATGAGCAGTTCTTC.

This chain uses TRBV9 with TRBJ2-5; TRBD1 agrees at 11 bases. V lost 0 bases and J lost 4; bases outside the gene matches: 5. Germline values: CDR1 SGDLS, CDR2 YYNGEE. This CDR3 has 16 amino acids. The CDR3 bases are TGTGCCAGCAGCGTAGGGGACAGGGGGGGAGGAGAGACCCAGTACTTC. It translates to CASSVGDRGGGETQYF.

The chain has TRBV6-5 and TRBJ1-1, with a possible D match to TRBD1 (5 bases). CDR1 and CDR2 from the germline V gene are MNHEY and SVGAGI. Between the trimmed V and J ends, which lost 2 bases and 5 bases, there was a span of 9 bases. CDR3 length equals 13 residues. CDR3: CASSYEEGTEAFF. CDR3 DNA sequence: TGTGCCAGCAGTTACGAGGAGGGGACTGAAGCTTTCTTT.

This sequence joins TRBV20-1 and TRBJ2-2; no reliable D call. Trimming removed 4 bases from V and 7 bases from J, with 7 bases in between. Germline V gene lookup returns CDR1 DFQATT and CDR2 SNEGSKA (reference sequence). The CDR3 has 11 amino acids. Here the CDR3 DNA reads TGCAGTGCTACGGGTGGCGGGGAGCTGTTTTTT. This codes for CSATGGGELFF.

V is TRBV15 and J is TRBJ2-7, with D unresolved. Germline lookup yields CDR1 LNHNV and CDR2 YYDKDF (reference sequence). V was cut by 1 base and J by 2 bases, with 6 bases left in between. This CDR3 contains 13 residues. For the CDR3, the DNA is TGTGCCACCAGCAGAGGGGATACCTACGAGCAGTACTTC. Its protein is CATSRGDTYEQYF. The full variable domain, in which reference TRBV15 and TRBJ2-7 provide the parts outside the CDR3, is DAMVIQNPRYQVTQFGKPVTLSCSQTLNHNVMYWYQQKSSQAPKLLFHYYDKDFNNEADTPDNFQSRRPNTSFCFLDIRSPGLGDTAMYLCATSRGDTYEQYFGPGTRLTVT.

This clonotype was picked up a small number of times. V and J are TRBV10-3 and TRBJ2-5; maybe TRBD1 (5 bases). The germline V and J ends were trimmed by 5 bases and 4 bases, with 14 bases remaining between them. Germline V gives CDR1 ENHRY, CDR2 SYGVKD. The CDR3 sequence is 14 residues long. The CDR3 DNA reads as TGTGCCATCAGTTTTACAGTGGGGCCAGAGACCCAGTACTTC. Translation gives CAISFTVGPETQYF.

The gene calls are TRBV11-1 and TRBJ2-3, with D uncertain. Trimming took 5 bases from V and 1 from J, leaving 22 bases between them. Germline V gene lookup returns CDR1 SGHAT and CDR2 FQDESV (reference sequence). CDR3 length: 18 residues. The CDR3 nucleotides read TGTGCCAGCAGCACCCCACCGTGGCAGACGAGTGGCACAGATACGCAGTATTTT. Residues: CASSTPPWQTSGTDTQYF. Using reference TRBV11-1 and TRBJ2-3 for the parts outside the CDR3, the full variable domain is EAEVAQSPRYKITEKSQAVAFWCDPISGHATLYWYRQILGQGPELLVQFQDESVVDDSQLPKDRFSAERLKGVDSTLKIQPAELGDSAMYLCASSTPPWQTSGTDTQYFGPGTRLTVL.

The CDR3 spells CASSLAGGGSLEQFF. For the CDR3, the DNA is TGTGCCAGCAGCTTAGCGGGGGGGGGTTCTCTTGAGCAGTTCTTC. The chain joins TRBV7-6 to TRBJ2-1; 7 positions match TRBD2. Germline V gives CDR1 SGHVS, CDR2 FNYEAQ. Trimming at V came to 0 bases and at J to 9 bases, leaving 8 bases not matched to a gene. The CDR3 runs 15 residues.

This clonotype came up a few times. V gene TRBV20-1 combines with J gene TRBJ1-4; D is possibly TRBD1 (6 bases). V dropped 1 base and J dropped 0 bases, with 9 bases sitting between them. The CDR3 covers 15 residues. Germline CDR1 DFQATT, CDR2 SNEGSKA (reference sequence). The CDR3 region has the DNA TGCAGTGCTAGAGCAACAGGGACAACTAATGAAAAACTGTTTTTT. Its translation: CSARATGTTNEKLFF.

This clonotype has a handful of counts. This sequence joins TRBV10-3 and TRBJ1-2; 7 bases are shared with TRBD1. The germline gives CDR1 ENHRY, CDR2 SYGVKD. CDR3 length: 14 amino acids. The V segment lost 6 bases and the J segment 4 bases; nucleotides outside the gene matches: 8. The CDR3, as DNA: TGTGCCATCAGAGACAGGGAAACGAGCTATGGCTACACCTTC. It encodes CAIRDRETSYGYTF.

The CDR3 loop is CASRVTPQQGSSYNSPLHF. In DNA form, the CDR3 reads TGTGCCAGCAGGGTGACGCCTCAACAGGGGAGCTCCTATAATTCACCCCTCCACTTT. The chain has TRBV6-2 or TRBV6-3 and TRBJ1-6; TRBD1 aligns across 7 bases. The V gene end was trimmed by 6 bases and the J gene end by 0 bases; junction bases not matched to a gene: 14. Looked up from germline, CDR1 is MNHEY and CDR2 is SVGEGT. This CDR3 contains 19 residues.

This clonotype occurred a few times. This sequence joins TRBV5-1 and TRBJ2-1, with TRBD2 matching 13 bases. Germline CDR1 reads SGHRS; CDR2 reads YFSETQ. The CDR3 consists of 14 residues. V was pared by 6 bases and J by 5 bases, with 2 bases of the junction left unmatched. Written as DNA, the CDR3 is TGCGCCAGCAAGACTAGCGGGGGGAACAATGAGCAGTTCTTC. Translation: CASKTSGGNNEQFF.

This chain uses TRBV5-1 with TRBJ2-2; no firm D call. V lost 1 base, J lost 3 bases, and 7 bases lay in between. CDR3 size: 14 residues. CDR1 SGHRS and CDR2 YFSETQ come from the germline V gene. CDR3 coding DNA: TGCGCCAGCAGCTTGCCCTCAGACACCGGGGAGCTGTTTTTT. Translation: CASSLPSDTGELFF. The complete variable domain, with remaining parts taken from reference TRBV5-1 and TRBJ2-2, reads KAGVTQTPRYLIKTRGQQVTLSCSPISGHRSVSWYQQTPGQGLQFLFEYFSETQRNKGNFPGRFSGRQFSNSRSEMNVSTLELGDSALYLCASSLPSDTGELFFGEGSRLTVL.

This chain uses TRBV29-1 with TRBJ2-7; TRBD2 matches at 7 bases. The V gene end was trimmed by 0 bases and the J gene end by 3 bases; junction bases not matched to a gene: 2. CDR1 is SQVTM, CDR2 ANQGSEA, per germline. CDR3 length: 13 residues. For the CDR3, the DNA is TGCAGCGTTGAAGAGCGGGGGATCTACGAGCAGTACTTC. It translates to CSVEERGIYEQYF.

The sample holds a few counts of this clonotype. The rearrangement links TRBV5-1 to TRBJ2-5; TRBD2 agrees at 8 bases. The CDR3 is 16 residues long. CDR1 and CDR2 from the germline V gene are SGHRS and YFSETQ. Trimming at V came to 2 bases and at J to 5 bases, leaving 11 bases not matched to a gene. The CDR3 region is CASSLVGGLVVETQYF. Here the CDR3 DNA reads TGCGCCAGCAGCTTAGTTGGGGGACTAGTGGTGGAGACCCAGTACTTC.

This clonotype was seen only a few times. The rearrangement joins TRBV12-3 or TRBV12-4 to TRBJ2-3; D is ambiguous. Deletions cut 3 bases from V and 2 bases from J, with 9 bases between. This CDR3 has 14 amino acids. The CDR3 here is CASSFVQNTDTQYF. CDR3 bases: TGTGCCAGCAGTTTCGTACAGAACACAGATACGCAGTATTTT.

This chain uses TRBV7-9 with TRBJ2-1, with TRBD1 identical over 8 bases. V dropped 8 bases and J dropped 0; count of bases not matched to a gene: 6. This CDR3 contains 15 residues. Germline V gene data show CDR1 as SEHNR and CDR2 as FQNEAQ (reference sequence). The CDR3 nucleotides are TGTGCCAGCTGCTCGGACAGGGTCTCCTACAATGAGCAGTTCTTC. Its protein is CASCSDRVSYNEQFF.

This clonotype occurred a few times. The V gene is TRBV19, the J gene TRBJ2-3; possible D gene TRBD2, 6 bases. The CDR3 covers 16 residues. Germline CDR1 reads LNHDA; CDR2 reads SQIVND (reference sequence). Trimming cost V 0 bases and J 1 base, with 11 bases left between them. The CDR3 DNA is TGTGCCAGTAGTATAGAGGAGGGTTGGGGCACAGATACGCAGTATTTT. It codes for CASSIEEGWGTDTQYF.

This clonotype occurred a few times. V gene TRBV12-3 or TRBV12-4 combines with J gene TRBJ2-1, with D uncertain. The CDR3 contains 12 residues. V lost 9 bases and J 8 bases, leaving 14 bases between the germline ends. CDR3 nucleotide sequence: TGTGCCAGTGACATCAGGCCCCATGAGCAGTTCTTC. Translating gives CASDIRPHEQFF.

V and J are TRBV4-1 and TRBJ1-6; a possible D gene is TRBD1 (6 bases). The CDR3 is made up of 16 amino acids. Germline V gives CDR1 MGHRA, CDR2 YSYEKL. With 3 bases removed from V and 1 base from J, the gap between germline ends came to 10 bases. CDR3 sequence reads: CASSHTGISYNSPLHF. DNA for the CDR3: TGCGCCAGCAGCCACACAGGGATATCCTATAATTCACCCCTCCACTTT.